The 19 T cell receptor beta chains presented below share a single source sample, sequenced in a study of CD8 T cells in Susac syndrome. RNA in amounts of roughly 0.5 to 1 ug was reverse transcribed with random hexamers. From the immunoSEQ multiplex PCR reads, TCRdb called clonotypes with MiXCR, one entry per CDR3 protein. The table lists some 240,000 distinct CDR3 sequences, 90% to 96% of them singletons. Sequenced material: CD4+ T cells from PBMCs. Source of these receptors: a human donor with Susac syndrome.

The chain recombines TRBV20-1 with TRBJ2-5, with a weak D call TRBD2 (6 bases). The CDR3 spans 17 residues. V dropped 1 base and J dropped 1 base, with 19 bases sitting between them. The germline gives CDR1 DFQATT, CDR2 SNEGSKA (reference sequence). The CDR3 region has the DNA TGCAGTGCTAGAGGGGTATCAACGGGAGTAGTCCAAGAGACCCAGTACTTC. Amino acids: CSARGVSTGVVQETQYF.

J is TRBJ2-7 and V is TRBV20-1; D uncertain. Trimming shortened V by 3 bases and J by 2 bases, and 11 bases separated the two germline ends. Germline-derived CDR1 and CDR2 are DFQATT and SNEGSKA (reference sequence). The CDR3 length is 13 residues. CDR3: CSASQENAYEQYF. CDR3 nucleotide sequence: TGCAGTGCTAGCCAGGAAAATGCCTACGAGCAGTACTTC.

The CDR3 reads CSAPGLAAGELFF. In DNA form, the CDR3 reads TGCAGTGCCCCCGGTCTAGCGGCTGGGGAGCTGTTTTTT. This chain links TRBV20-1 with TRBJ2-2; 7 bases are shared with TRBD2. The germline CDR1 and CDR2 sequences are DFQATT and SNEGSKA (reference sequence). The CDR3 is 13 amino acids. V lost 6 bases, J lost 8 bases, and 9 bases stayed unmatched.

The chain has TRBV5-6 and TRBJ2-1, with 11 bases lining up with TRBD2. The junction had 7 bases not matched to a gene; V was cut back by 1 base and J by 10 bases. CDR3 length equals 15 residues. Germline CDR1 is SGHDT and CDR2 is YYEEEE. The CDR3 sequence: CASSLWVAGGGEQFF. In nucleotides, the CDR3 is TGTGCCAGCAGCTTGTGGGTAGCGGGAGGGGGAGAGCAGTTCTTC.

The chain uses TRBV7-9 and TRBJ2-3; D not certain. Germline values: CDR1 SEHNR, CDR2 FQNEAQ (reference sequence). The V and J ends lost 2 bases and 4 bases respectively, with 13 bases between them. The CDR3 has 15 residues. In DNA, the CDR3 is TGTGCCAGCAGCTTAACGACCGCGGTGCCAGATACGCAGTATTTT. Translating gives CASSLTTAVPDTQYF.

The V call is TRBV29-1, the J call TRBJ2-3, with D perhaps matching TRBD2 (6 bases). Trimming took off 7 bases at V and 0 bases at J, with 14 bases between the two ends. Germline CDR1 is SQVTM and CDR2 is ANQGSEA. This CDR3 region has 14 residues. Here the CDR3 DNA reads TGCAGCGCGGGAGACCCCGGGAGCACAGATACGCAGTATTTT. It specifies CSAGDPGSTDTQYF.

V is TRBV7-9 and J is TRBJ2-7, with D tentatively TRBD1 (6 bases). This CDR3 has 13 residues. CDR1 and CDR2 (germline): SEHNR, FQNEAQ (reference sequence). V gave up 2 bases and J gave up 3 bases, with 8 bases separating them. In DNA form, the CDR3 reads TGTGCCAGCAGCTTAACACAGGGCTACGAGCAGTACTTC. Translation gives CASSLTQGYEQYF.

The V gene is TRBV12-3 or TRBV12-4, the J gene TRBJ1-2, with a tentative D call TRBD1 (5 bases). Trimming took off 2 bases at V and 7 bases at J, with 14 bases between the two ends. The CDR3 has 14 residues. The CDR3 region is CASSLYRGIGGYTF. DNA for the CDR3: TGTGCCAGCAGTTTATATAGGGGCATCGGTGGCTACACCTTC.

V usage is TRBV2 and J usage is TRBJ2-7, with 9 bases lining up with TRBD2. CDR1 SNHLY and CDR2 FYNNEI come from the germline V gene. The junction had 1 base not matched to a gene; V was cut back by 4 bases and J by 6 bases. The CDR3 consists of 12 residues. In DNA form, the CDR3 reads TGTGCCAGCAGTGTTAGCGGGAGCGAGCAGTACTTC. It is translated as CASSVSGSEQYF.

In its sample, this clonotype was seen once. The chain is built from TRBV24-1 and TRBJ2-5, with 10 bases that match TRBD1. This CDR3 is built from 17 residues. Per germline, CDR1 KGHDR and CDR2 SFDVKD. The J segment lost 1 base and the V segment lost 3 bases, leaving 7 bases of the junction unmatched. The CDR3 nucleotides are TGTGCCACCAGTGATACGGGACAGGGGCCCTTCCAAGAGACCCAGTACTTC. As protein: CATSDTGQGPFQETQYF.

J is TRBJ2-5 and V is TRBV6-4; D is ambiguous. CDR1 and CDR2 (germline): MRHNA, SNTAGT. CDR3 size: 11 residues. Trimming left V 11 bases short and J 7 bases short, with 14 bases between. CDR3 residues: CARQRIGTQYF. CDR3 nucleotides: TGTGCCCGACAAAGGATCGGGACCCAGTACTTC.

V is TRBV29-1 and J is TRBJ1-1; tentative D call: TRBD1 (5 bases). Trimming cost V 3 bases and J 10 bases, with 15 bases left between them. In germline, CDR1 is SQVTM, CDR2 ANQGSEA. There are 12 residues in the CDR3. CDR3 in amino acids: CSVEIPGRVAFF. CDR3 bases: TGCAGCGTTGAGATTCCAGGGAGGGTAGCTTTCTTT.

This clonotype has a single count. V and J are TRBV30 and TRBJ2-2; 10 bases map to TRBD2. CDR3 length: 15 amino acids. CDR1 and CDR2 from the germline V gene are GTSNPN and SVGIG (reference sequence). V gave up 5 bases and J gave up 5 bases; unmatched junction bases: 8. CDR3 in DNA: TGTGCCTGGTCGAGGGCTAGCGGGAGAACCGGGGAGCTGTTTTTT. Encoded protein: CAWSRASGRTGELFF.

The J gene is TRBJ2-5, the V gene TRBV3-1; possibly TRBD1 for D (6 bases). V was clipped by 4 bases and J by 5 bases, with 14 bases between them. The CDR3 runs 14 residues. Germline CDR1 and CDR2: LGHDT and YNNKEL (reference sequence). DNA of the CDR3: TGTGCCAGCAGCCTAAGGCAGGGGCTCGAGACCCAGTACTTC. Protein product: CASSLRQGLETQYF.

V is TRBV5-1 and J is TRBJ1-1, with D possibly TRBD1 on 5 matching bases. Germline V gene sequence: CDR1 SGHRS, CDR2 YFSETQ. The V and J ends lost 5 bases and 0 bases respectively, with 17 bases between them. The CDR3 is 16 amino acids. The DNA for the CDR3 is TGCGCCAGCAGGGCGGGAGGACGGGGGATGAACACTGAAGCTTTCTTT. Its protein is CASRAGGRGMNTEAFF.

The CDR3 region is CASSLDRGGTGELFF. As DNA, the CDR3 is TGCGCCAGCAGCCTCGACAGGGGCGGCACCGGGGAGCTGTTTTTT. The chain employs TRBV4-1 and TRBJ2-2; 8 bases map to TRBD1. CDR3 size: 15 residues. Trimming cost V 4 bases and J 4 bases; bases outside gene matches: 5. Germline CDR1 reads MGHRA; CDR2 reads YSYEKL.

The rearrangement joins TRBV14 to TRBJ2-7; 9 bases fit TRBD1. Germline V CDR1 and CDR2: SGHDN, FVKESK. CDR3 length equals 16 residues. The trim removed 4 bases at V and 3 bases at J, leaving 10 bases unmatched. CDR3 protein: CASSLRIGTGFYEQYF. In DNA form, the CDR3 reads TGTGCCAGCAGCCTCCGTATCGGGACAGGGTTCTACGAGCAGTACTTC.

The chain joins TRBV29-1 to TRBJ2-5, with a weak D call TRBD2 (5 bases). Deletions cut 3 bases from V and 4 bases from J, with 15 bases between. The CDR3 spans 14 residues. Germline V gene data show CDR1 as SQVTM and CDR2 as ANQGSEA. This chain's CDR3 is CSVDNQRRRETQYF. The CDR3 bases are TGCAGCGTTGACAACCAGCGGAGGAGAGAGACCCAGTACTTC.

The rearrangement joins TRBV28 to TRBJ2-7, with TRBD2 identical over 8 bases. V gave up 7 bases and J gave up 6 bases; unmatched junction bases: 14. The V gene's germline CDR1 is MDHEN and CDR2 SYDVKM. The CDR3 spans 15 residues. This CDR3 reads CASKLAGHEIPEQYF. CDR3 bases: TGTGCCAGCAAGTTAGCGGGACACGAAATCCCCGAGCAGTACTTC.